This TCR beta chain was identified in a study of T cells in Graves' hyperthyroidism and ophthalmopathy. General study points: Blood also contained most expanded thyroid clonotypes above 0.001.

This clonotype appeared many times. Its target is unknown. Losses at the gene ends were 10 bases for V and 2 bases for J; bases not matched to a gene: 2. In germline, CDR1 is ENHRY, CDR2 SYGVKD. This CDR3 is 11 amino acids long. Diagnosing involved the use of clinical symptoms, serum thyroxine and TRAb, thyroid ultrasound and orbital computed tomography. Using RNA transcripts as the source, TCR beta CDR3 regions were amplified. The HTBI primer set was used in a first-round RT-PCR of the TCR CDR3. TCRdb reprocessed the multiplex PCR reads via MiXCR and lists one record per CDR3 protein. This sample has 500,000 to 800,000 distinct CDR3 sequences, with nearly 45% found just once.

V is TRBV10-3 and J is TRBJ2-7, with 7 bases matching TRBD1. The source is an adult man with Graves' disease, either hyperthyroidism or ophthalmopathy (not recorded which). Sequencing was carried out using peripheral blood or thyroid tissue (not recorded which). The CDR3 DNA reads TGTGCCAGCGGACAGGCCTACGAGCAGTACTTC. Protein sequence: CASGQAYEQYF.